These 8 T cell receptor beta chains share one sample of origin, sequenced in a study of blood T cells in healthy people across ages. Using a J-beta primer mix together with a sample-barcoded 5' primer, a second PCR was run for 7 to 11 cycles. Each CDR3 protein gets one entry after TCRdb re-called the 5' RACE reads with MiXCR. The sample has 1.5 million to 2 million distinct CDR3 sequences, 25% to 30% seen once; the top ten hold 7.7%. The specimen was blood. The source of these receptors is a woman between 25 and 40 years old in good health.

CDR3 amino acids: CASSGGQATLAYEQYF. In nucleotides, the CDR3 is TGCGCCAGCAGCGGCGGACAGGCCACCTTGGCCTACGAGCAGTACTTC. V and J are TRBV5-1 and TRBJ2-7; 7 nucleotides agree with TRBD1. CDR3 length equals 16 residues. Unmatched junction bases numbered 12, after V lost 4 bases and J lost 2 bases. Germline-derived CDR1 and CDR2 are SGHRS and YFSETQ.

As to this clonotype: An end of the junction differs from the germline gene, which may be a read error. The chain has TRBV11-2 and TRBJ2-4, with D hard to call. The CDR3 totals 14 residues. In germline, CDR1 is SGHAT, CDR2 FQNNGV. The DNA for the CDR3 is TGTGCCTGCAGCTTAGGCTTTTCCTACAATGAGCAGTACTTC. Residues: CACSLGFSYNEQYF.

This clonotype showed up many times. This chain connects TRBV4-1 to TRBJ1-2; possibly TRBD1 for D (5 bases). The CDR3 loop spans 16 amino acids. Trimming pared 1 base from V and 4 bases from J, leaving 16 bases between. CDR1 is MGHRA and CDR2 is YSYEKL in the germline V gene. This chain's CDR3 is CASSQGVGGTSYGYTF. CDR3 nucleotide sequence: TGCGCCAGCAGCCAAGGAGTGGGGGGGACTTCCTATGGCTACACCTTC.

This clonotype was observed a few times. The chain carries TRBV25-1 and TRBJ2-7; D may be TRBD1 or TRBD2 (6 bases each). The CDR3 is 15 residues long. Germline CDR1 is MGHDK and CDR2 is SYGVNS. V was pared by 8 bases and J by 0 bases, with 17 bases between. The CDR3 is CASSISGEDSYEQYF. For the CDR3, the DNA is TGTGCCAGCTCAATATCAGGGGAGGACTCCTACGAGCAGTACTTC.

The rearrangement uses TRBV12-3 or TRBV12-4 and TRBJ2-2; 7 bases map to TRBD1. CDR3 length: 17 amino acids. The V gene end was trimmed by 3 bases and the J gene end by 1 base; junction bases not matched to a gene: 8. The CDR3 DNA sequence: TGTGCCAGCAGTTTGAGTTTGGGGGACAGGAACACCGGGGAGCTGTTTTTT. Translated, it gives CASSLSLGDRNTGELFF.

This chain uses TRBV2 with TRBJ2-7; no definite D call. V gave up 3 bases and J gave up 5 bases, with 5 bases separating them. The CDR3 is made up of 11 amino acids. Germline CDR1 SNHLY, CDR2 FYNNEI. CDR3 nucleotides: TGTGCCAGCAGTGACTTTAACGAGCAGTACTTC. Its translation is CASSDFNEQYF. The full variable domain, completed using reference TRBV2 and TRBJ2-7, is EPEVTQTPSHQVTQMGQEVILRCVPISNHLYFYWYRQILGQKVEFLVSFYNNEISEKSEIFDDQFSVERPDGSNFTLKIRSTKLEDSAMYFCASSDFNEQYFGPGTRLTVT.

This clonotype was counted between two and nine times. The chain combines TRBV5-6 with TRBJ2-5; D is possibly TRBD2 (5 bases). Germline V gene sequence: CDR1 SGHDT, CDR2 YYEEEE. V was cut by 4 bases and J by 0 bases, with 13 bases left in between. The CDR3 consists of 15 residues. The CDR3 protein is CASSAGMGYQETQYF. CDR3 nucleotide sequence: TGTGCCAGCAGCGCCGGGATGGGTTACCAAGAGACCCAGTACTTC. Full variable domain (rest looked up from reference TRBV5-6 and TRBJ2-5): DAGVTQSPTHLIKTRGQQVTLRCSPKSGHDTVSWYQQALGQGPQFIFQYYEEEERQRGNFPDRFSGHQFPNYSSELNVNALLLGDSALYLCASSAGMGYQETQYFGPGTRLLVL.

Comment on this clonotype: The DNA is omitted, as the CDR3 cannot be located on it reliably, and the CDR3 follows TCRdb's listing. V is TRBV9 and J is TRBJ2-1; TRBD2, the table's D call, lacks a check against the DNA. Germline V gene data show CDR1 as SGDLS and CDR2 as YYNGEE. The CDR3 comprises 18 residues, both ends counted. CDR3 protein: CASNGVGSGASSYNERFF.